The present T cell receptor beta chain was sequenced within a study of T cells after posttransplantation cyclophosphamide. Assay: immunoSEQ multiplex PCR; the TCRdb copy retains only in-frame clones and omits some. The sample counts under 20,000 clones, none seen once; the ten largest own around 0.56%. General observations from the study: Later blood repertoires were often dominated by clones from the donor CD8+ memory compartment. Recipient CMV seropositivity and CMV reactivation strongly tracked TRB clonality. TRB overlap between skin or GI tissue T cells and blood was limited.

Treatment was busulfan-fludarabine conditioning, a marrow graft, and cyclophosphamide on days +3 and +4. The CDR3 covers 15 residues. Germline CDR1 reads SGHTA; CDR2 reads FQGTGA. The V gene end was trimmed by 5 bases and the J gene end by 8 bases; junction bases not matched to a gene: 5. This clone was found many times. Its cognate antigen is unknown. The TCR originated in a female patient under 45 who received an allogeneic stem cell transplant from a related donor, was CMV-positive, and had no GVHD. Some T cells may have come from the graft donor. V usage is TRBV7-3 and J usage is TRBJ2-1; 14 bases fit TRBD2. The material was PBMCs, obtained after allogeneic stem cell transplant with posttransplant cyclophosphamide. The CDR3 region has the DNA TGTGCCAGCAGCCCGGGACTAGCGGGAGTCTATGAGCAGTTCTTC. This translates into CASSPGLAGVYEQFF.